The 30 T cell receptor beta chains in this list originate from one sample, sequenced in a study of OX40 agonist ivuxolimab in advanced cancers. Here immunoSEQ multiplex PCR was the method, and the copy in TCRdb shows in-frame clones only, minus some. The sample has around 100,000 clones; 85% to 95% are singletons. The source was CD4+ or CD8+ T cells sorted from blood, collected in a trial of the OX40 agonist ivuxolimab. All receptors come from an adult with an advanced solid tumor such as melanoma, head and neck, liver or kidney cancer.

The CDR3 here is CASSVGQANTGELFF. CDR3 coding DNA: TGTGCCAGCAGTGTAGGACAGGCGAACACCGGGGAGCTGTTTTTT. V and J are TRBV6-1 and TRBJ2-2, with 7 bases aligning to TRBD1. This CDR3 spans 15 amino acids. Germline V gives CDR1 MNHNS, CDR2 SASEGT. The V gene end was trimmed by 4 bases and the J gene end by 0 bases; junction bases not matched to a gene: 2.

The chain has TRBV28 and TRBJ2-7; 7 nucleotides match TRBD1. V dropped 2 bases and J dropped 3; count of bases not matched to a gene: 4. CDR1 and CDR2 (germline): MDHEN, SYDVKM. This CDR3 is built from 14 residues. This chain's CDR3 is CASSLGQAIYEQYF. The CDR3 DNA is TGTGCCAGCAGTTTAGGACAGGCGATCTACGAGCAGTACTTC.

The chain is built from TRBV4-3 and TRBJ2-1; unclear D gene. The V and J ends lost 0 bases and 2 bases respectively, with 5 bases between them. The V gene's germline CDR1 is LGHNA and CDR2 YSLEER. The length of the CDR3 is 14 residues. CDR3 amino acids: CASSQEYTYNEQFF. The CDR3 nucleotides are TGCGCCAGCAGCCAAGAGTACACCTACAATGAGCAGTTCTTC.

This chain uses TRBV5-4 with TRBJ2-2; 9 nucleotides agree with TRBD1. The ends lost 4 bases at V and 5 bases at J; junction bases unmatched: 9. The CDR3 extends over 16 amino acids. Germline loops: CDR1 SGHNT, CDR2 YYREEE (reference sequence). As DNA, the CDR3 is TGTGCCAGCAGCAGAAGAACAGGGGGCGGGACCGGGGAGCTGTTTTTT. Protein product: CASSRRTGGGTGELFF.

The V gene is TRBV6-5, the J gene TRBJ1-1; maybe TRBD1 (5 bases). Looked up from germline, CDR1 is MNHEY and CDR2 is SVGAGI. The germline V and J ends were trimmed by 8 bases and 10 bases, with 20 bases remaining between them. There are 13 residues in the CDR3. CDR3 protein: CASGSWDVPVAFF. DNA for the CDR3: TGTGCCAGCGGCTCCTGGGACGTTCCGGTAGCTTTCTTT.

The table lists this clone with a count of one. The chain employs TRBV5-1 and TRBJ2-7, with D possibly matching TRBD2 (5 bases). Trimming took 4 bases from V and 3 from J, leaving 20 bases between them. Germline CDR1 SGHRS, CDR2 YFSETQ. The CDR3 runs 16 residues. The CDR3 is CASSETGPEGIYEQYF. In nucleotides, the CDR3 is TGCGCCAGCAGCGAAACCGGGCCCGAGGGAATCTACGAGCAGTACTTC.

The J gene is TRBJ1-2, the V gene TRBV7-2, with 12 bases lining up with TRBD1. V lost 5 bases and J lost 6; bases outside the gene matches: 7. The CDR3 is 15 residues long. CDR1 and CDR2 (germline): SGHTA, FQGNSA. The CDR3 region has the DNA TGTGCCAGCAGCCCGGATGGGACAGGGGGCAATGGCTACACCTTC. Translation: CASSPDGTGGNGYTF.

The CDR3 reads CASSLQQNGPVGYTF. The CDR3 DNA is TGTGCCAGCAGCTTACAGCAAAATGGGCCCGTTGGCTACACCTTC. The chain couples TRBV7-3 to TRBJ1-2; no reliable D call. Germline V lookup: CDR1 SGHTA, CDR2 FQGTGA. CDR3 length: 15 residues. The V end lost 2 bases, the J end lost 7 bases, and 17 bases lay between the germline ends.

V gene TRBV4-2 combines with J gene TRBJ1-2; D not resolved. V lost 0 bases, J lost 7 bases, and 15 bases lay in between. The CDR3 is 15 amino acids. Looked up from germline, CDR1 is LGHNA and CDR2 is YNFKEQ. CDR3 coding DNA: TGTGCCAGCAGCCAAGATATAGCCGGTTCCGGTGGCTACACCTTC. Translation: CASSQDIAGSGGYTF.

The rearrangement joins TRBV4-1 to TRBJ1-5; weak D call: TRBD1 (5 bases). CDR1 and CDR2 from the germline V gene are MGHRA and YSYEKL. Trimming pared 0 bases from V and 6 bases from J, leaving 12 bases between. This CDR3 is 15 amino acids long. In DNA, the CDR3 is TGCGCCAGCAGCCAAGAGATCCGGGGGGTTCAGCCCCAGCATTTT. This sequence encodes CASSQEIRGVQPQHF.

The chain has TRBV18 and TRBJ1-1; no firm D call. V gave up 3 bases and J gave up 2 bases, with 13 bases separating them. This CDR3 is built from 15 residues. Looked up from germline, CDR1 is KGHSH and CDR2 is LQKENI. Here the CDR3 reads CASSPGWRPNTEAFF. DNA for the CDR3: TGTGCCAGCTCACCGGGGTGGCGGCCTAACACTGAAGCTTTCTTT.

In its sample, this clone was seen once. The chain combines TRBV6-5 with TRBJ2-2; D is uncertain. V lost 2 bases to trimming and J lost 6 bases, with 13 bases between them. Germline CDR1 and CDR2: MNHEY and SVGAGI. The CDR3 contains 15 residues. The CDR3 nucleotides read TGTGCCAGCAGTTACAAATGGAGCGTACCCGGGGAGCTGTTTTTT. The encoded protein is CASSYKWSVPGELFF.

The rearrangement uses TRBV5-1 and TRBJ2-7; weak D call: TRBD1 (5 bases). CDR3 length equals 12 residues. The V and J ends lost 4 bases and 3 bases respectively, with 8 bases between them. Germline lookup yields CDR1 SGHRS and CDR2 YFSETQ. The CDR3 is CASSQTVYEQYF. DNA of the CDR3: TGCGCCAGCAGCCAGACAGTCTACGAGCAGTACTTC.

The rearrangement uses TRBV28 and TRBJ2-7; D unresolved. Trimming shortened V by 3 bases and J by 3 bases, and 12 bases separated the two germline ends. The length of the CDR3 is 14 residues. CDR1 is MDHEN, CDR2 SYDVKM, per germline. The CDR3 here is CASSLYGLNYEQYF. CDR3 nucleotide sequence: TGTGCCAGCAGTTTGTACGGGCTCAACTACGAGCAGTACTTC. Supplemented by reference TRBV28 and TRBJ2-7, the full variable domain reads DVKVTQSSRYLVKRTGEKVFLECVQDMDHENMFWYRQDPGLGLRLIYFSYDVKMKEKGDIPEGYSVSREKKERFSLILESASTNQTSMYLCASSLYGLNYEQYFGPGTRLTVT.

This clone was counted between two and nine times. The chain has TRBV28 and TRBJ2-7; D not certain. The CDR3 has 10 amino acids. CDR1 and CDR2 (germline): MDHEN, SYDVKM. V gave up 8 bases and J gave up 6 bases, with 8 bases separating them. CDR3 DNA sequence: TGTGCCAGCGGAAACGGCGAGCAGTACTTC. This gives the protein CASGNGEQYF.

With regard to this clone: Other DNA sequences in this specimen translate into the identical CDR3. The rearrangement links TRBV28 to TRBJ2-1; no firm D call. Between the trimmed V and J ends, which lost 3 bases and 4 bases, there was a span of 4 bases. CDR3 length: 12 residues. The germline V gene encodes CDR1 MDHEN and CDR2 SYDVKM. The CDR3 coding sequence is TGTGCCAGCAGTTTGAGGTACAATGAGCAGTTCTTC. Amino acids: CASSLRYNEQFF.

This chain joins TRBV5-1 and TRBJ1-1; a possible D gene is TRBD1 (6 bases). The CDR3 is 14 amino acids. Trimming took 1 base from V and 1 from J, leaving 8 bases between them. From germline, CDR1 is SGHRS and CDR2 YFSETQ. CDR3 residues: CASSLNRANTEAFF. CDR3 sequence (DNA): TGCGCCAGCAGCTTGAACAGGGCGAACACTGAAGCTTTCTTT.

The DNA of the CDR3 is TGTGCCAGTAGTCTCGGACAGGTCCCTAGCACAGATACGCAGTATTTT. Its translation: CASSLGQVPSTDTQYF. This chain connects TRBV19 to TRBJ2-3, with 7 bases lining up with TRBD1. J was trimmed by 0 bases and V by 5 bases; bases with no gene match: 8. There are 16 residues in the CDR3. The V gene's germline CDR1 is LNHDA and CDR2 SQIVND (reference sequence).

The chain is built from TRBV28 and TRBJ2-5, with D possibly TRBD2 on 6 matching bases. The V and J ends lost 5 bases and 5 bases respectively, with 12 bases between them. CDR1 is MDHEN, CDR2 SYDVKM, per germline. This CDR3 is built from 13 residues. CDR3 DNA sequence: TGTGCCAGCAGTGGAGGCGGGGTGGAGACCCAGTACTTC. Translation: CASSGGGVETQYF.

This chain connects TRBV5-6 to TRBJ2-5; D not resolved. V lost 0 bases to trimming and J lost 8 bases, with 8 bases between them. The CDR3 consists of 12 residues. CDR1 SGHDT and CDR2 YYEEEE come from the germline V gene. Here the CDR3 DNA reads TGTGCCAGCAGCTTGGCGGCCTTCACCCAGTACTTC. Protein: CASSLAAFTQYF.

This chain uses TRBV9 with TRBJ2-3, with a possible D match to TRBD2 (6 bases). V was shortened by 3 bases and J by 4 bases, with 12 bases between the two germline ends. This CDR3 has 14 residues. The V gene's germline CDR1 is SGDLS and CDR2 YYNGEE. CDR3 residues: CASSARTNSDTQYF. The CDR3 DNA reads TGTGCCAGCAGCGCAAGGACTAACTCAGATACGCAGTATTTT. The full variable domain, with the rest looked up from reference TRBV9 and TRBJ2-3, is DSGVTQTPKHLITATGQRVTLRCSPRSGDLSVYWYQQSLDQGLQFLIQYYNGEERAKGNILERFSAQQFPDLHSELNLSSLELGDSALYFCASSARTNSDTQYFGPGTRLTVL.

Notes on this clone: Within the sample, other DNA sequences also encode this same CDR3. The CDR3 DNA follows: TGCGCCAGCAGCTTGGGGGGTGGCAATCAGCCCCAGCATTTT. This gives the protein CASSLGGGNQPQHF. This chain connects TRBV5-1 to TRBJ1-5; no reliable D call. The CDR3 covers 14 residues. Germline assignment: CDR1 SGHRS and CDR2 YFSETQ. Trimming left V 0 bases short and J 2 bases short, with 6 bases between.

This chain uses TRBV5-1 with TRBJ1-2; 10 nucleotides line up with TRBD1. CDR3 length: 15 residues. V shed 4 bases and J 1 base; nucleotides not matched to a gene: 4. Germline values: CDR1 SGHRS, CDR2 YFSETQ. CDR3 amino acids: CASSTGQGVNYGYTF. Written as DNA, the CDR3 is TGCGCCAGCAGCACCGGACAGGGGGTTAACTATGGCTACACCTTC. Complete variable domain (other parts from reference TRBV5-1 and TRBJ1-2): KAGVTQTPRYLIKTRGQQVTLSCSPISGHRSVSWYQQTPGQGLQFLFEYFSETQRNKGNFPGRFSGRQFSNSRSEMNVSTLELGDSALYLCASSTGQGVNYGYTFGSGTRLTVV.

CDR3 DNA sequence: TGTGCCAGCAGCGCCCAACAGTCCTCTGGAAACACCATATATTTT. As protein: CASSAQQSSGNTIYF. V usage is TRBV9 and J usage is TRBJ1-3; D is undetermined. This CDR3 is built from 15 residues. V gave up 3 bases and J gave up 0 bases, with 10 bases separating them. Germline assignment: CDR1 SGDLS and CDR2 YYNGEE.

V gene TRBV2 combines with J gene TRBJ2-1, with 10 positions matching TRBD1. Looked up from germline, CDR1 is SNHLY and CDR2 is FYNNEI. Trimming took 1 base from V and 12 from J; bases not matched to a gene: 3. The CDR3 sequence is 13 residues long. The DNA of the CDR3 is TGTGCCAGCAGTGAAGAGACAGGGGGCTTGCAGTTCTTC. Its protein product is CASSEETGGLQFF.

V and J are TRBV5-1 and TRBJ2-3; D remains ambiguous. Trimming took off 5 bases at V and 3 bases at J, with 10 bases between the two ends. There are 13 residues in the CDR3. In germline, CDR1 is SGHRS, CDR2 YFSETQ. CDR3 sequence: CASRRTRTDTQYF. The CDR3 region has the DNA TGCGCCAGCAGGCGGACCCGGACAGATACGCAGTATTTT.

This clone has a single count. The genes are TRBV18 and TRBJ2-2; TRBD1 matches 9 bases. CDR3 length: 15 residues. Germline V gene sequence: CDR1 KGHSH, CDR2 LQKENI. V trimming: 3 bases; J trimming: 3 bases; junction bases outside the gene matches: 2. The CDR3 sequence is CASSPRQGDTGELFF. CDR3 coding DNA: TGTGCCAGCTCACCGCGACAGGGGGACACCGGGGAGCTGTTTTTT.

The rearrangement joins TRBV19 to TRBJ1-3; no definite D call. This CDR3 comprises 13 residues. Germline CDR1 LNHDA, CDR2 SQIVND (reference sequence). With 7 bases removed from V and 6 bases from J, the gap between germline ends came to 13 bases. The CDR3 sequence is CASKPRATNTIYF. The CDR3 DNA reads TGTGCCAGTAAACCTCGTGCTACAAACACCATATATTTT. Based on the CDR3 plus reference TRBV19 and TRBJ1-3, the full variable domain is DGGITQSPKYLFRKEGQNVTLSCEQNLNHDAMYWYRQDPGQGLRLIYYSQIVNDFQKGDIAEGYSVSREKKESFPLTVTSAQKNPTAFYLCASKPRATNTIYFGEGSWLTVV.

This chain uses TRBV5-4 with TRBJ2-2; the match to TRBD1 covers 7 bases. The J segment lost 6 bases and the V segment lost 7 bases, leaving 9 bases of the junction unmatched. The CDR3 length is 14 residues. CDR1 and CDR2 from the germline V gene are SGHNT and YYREEE (reference sequence). Here the CDR3 reads CASAWDSLAGELFF. The CDR3 coding sequence is TGTGCCAGCGCCTGGGACAGCTTGGCCGGGGAGCTGTTTTTT.

V usage is TRBV11-2 and J usage is TRBJ2-3; 9 bases map to TRBD1. This CDR3 comprises 17 residues. Germline CDR1 is SGHAT and CDR2 is FQNNGV. V shed 3 bases, J shed 6 bases, and the junction held 13 bases outside the gene matches. CDR3 sequence (DNA): TGTGCCAGCAGCTTGGATCTTGGGACAGGGCGCATGGATACGCAGTATTTT. This gives the protein CASSLDLGTGRMDTQYF.